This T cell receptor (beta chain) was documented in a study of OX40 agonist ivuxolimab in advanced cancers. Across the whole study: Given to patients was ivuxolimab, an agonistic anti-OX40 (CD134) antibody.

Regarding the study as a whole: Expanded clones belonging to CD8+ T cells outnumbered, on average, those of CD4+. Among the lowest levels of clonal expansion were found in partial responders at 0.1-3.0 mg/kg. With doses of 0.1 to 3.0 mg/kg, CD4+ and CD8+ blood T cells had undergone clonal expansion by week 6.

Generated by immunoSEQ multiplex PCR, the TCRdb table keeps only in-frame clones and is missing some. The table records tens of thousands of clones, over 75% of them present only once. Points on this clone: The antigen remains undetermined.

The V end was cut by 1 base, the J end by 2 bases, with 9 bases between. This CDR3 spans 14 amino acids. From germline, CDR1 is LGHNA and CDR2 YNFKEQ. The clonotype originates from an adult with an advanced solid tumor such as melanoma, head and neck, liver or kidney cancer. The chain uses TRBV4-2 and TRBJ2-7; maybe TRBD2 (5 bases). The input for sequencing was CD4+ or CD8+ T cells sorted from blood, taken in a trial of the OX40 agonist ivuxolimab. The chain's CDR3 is CASSQGRGPYEQYF. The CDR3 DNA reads TGTGCCAGCAGCCAAGGTCGGGGTCCCTACGAGCAGTACTTC.